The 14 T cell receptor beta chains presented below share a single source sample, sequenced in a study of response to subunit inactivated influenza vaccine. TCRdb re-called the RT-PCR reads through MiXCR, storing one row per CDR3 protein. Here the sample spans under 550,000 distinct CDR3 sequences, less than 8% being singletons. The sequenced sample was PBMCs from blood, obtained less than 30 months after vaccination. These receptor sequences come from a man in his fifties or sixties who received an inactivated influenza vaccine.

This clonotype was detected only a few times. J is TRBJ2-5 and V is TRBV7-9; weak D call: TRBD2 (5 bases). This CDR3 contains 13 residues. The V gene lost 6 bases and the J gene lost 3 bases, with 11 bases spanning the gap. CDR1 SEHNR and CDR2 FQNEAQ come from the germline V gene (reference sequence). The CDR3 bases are TGTGCCAGCAGGCCCCTGGGAGAAGAGACCCAGTACTTC. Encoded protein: CASRPLGEETQYF.

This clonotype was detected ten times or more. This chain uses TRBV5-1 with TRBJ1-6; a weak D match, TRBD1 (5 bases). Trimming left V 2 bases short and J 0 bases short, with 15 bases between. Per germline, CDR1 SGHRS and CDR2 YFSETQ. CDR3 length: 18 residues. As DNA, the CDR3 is TGCGCCAGCAGCTTCGCCCCAGGGATCCTCTCCTATAATTCACCCCTCCACTTT. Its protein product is CASSFAPGILSYNSPLHF.

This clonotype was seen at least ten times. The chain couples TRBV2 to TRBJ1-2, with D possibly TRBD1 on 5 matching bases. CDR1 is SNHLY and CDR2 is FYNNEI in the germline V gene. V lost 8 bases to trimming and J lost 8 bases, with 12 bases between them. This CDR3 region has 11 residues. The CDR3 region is CASGRGEGYTF. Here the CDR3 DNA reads TGTGCCAGCGGTCGAGGGGAGGGCTACACCTTC.

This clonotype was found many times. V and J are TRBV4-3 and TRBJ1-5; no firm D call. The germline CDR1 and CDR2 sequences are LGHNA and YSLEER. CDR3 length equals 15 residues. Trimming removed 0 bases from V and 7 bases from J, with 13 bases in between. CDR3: CASSQEYYGVQPQHF. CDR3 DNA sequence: TGCGCCAGCAGCCAAGAATACTACGGGGTACAGCCCCAGCATTTT.

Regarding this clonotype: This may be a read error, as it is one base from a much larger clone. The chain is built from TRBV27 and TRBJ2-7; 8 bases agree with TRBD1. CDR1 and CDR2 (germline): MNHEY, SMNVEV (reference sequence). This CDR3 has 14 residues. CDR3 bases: TGTGCCAGCAGTGCAGACAGGGGCTTCTACGAGAAGTACTTC. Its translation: CASSADRGFYEKYF.

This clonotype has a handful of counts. CDR3 sequence (DNA): TGCAGAGCGGGGGGAATCGCCGGGCAGCCCCAGCATTTT. It codes for CRAGGIAGQPQHF. The chain combines TRBV20-1 with TRBJ1-5; TRBD1 is a possible D gene (5 bases). Per the germline V gene, CDR1 is DFQATT and CDR2 is SNEGSKA (reference sequence). This CDR3 has 13 amino acids.

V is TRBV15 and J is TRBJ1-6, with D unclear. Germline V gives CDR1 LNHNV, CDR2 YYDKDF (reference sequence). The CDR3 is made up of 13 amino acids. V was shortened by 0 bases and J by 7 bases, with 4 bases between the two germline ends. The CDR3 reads CATSRDLNSPLHF. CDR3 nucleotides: TGTGCCACCAGCAGAGATCTAAATTCACCCCTCCACTTT.

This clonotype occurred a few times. The chain's CDR3 is CASSQGQGQQKLFF. The DNA of the CDR3 is TGTGCCAGCTCACAGGGACAGGGGCAACAAAAACTGTTTTTT. This sequence joins TRBV18 and TRBJ1-4, with 10 positions matching TRBD1. Germline CDR1 KGHSH, CDR2 LQKENI. This CDR3 spans 14 amino acids. The V gene end was trimmed by 4 bases and the J gene end by 9 bases; junction bases not matched to a gene: 5. Based on the CDR3 plus reference TRBV18 and TRBJ1-4, the full variable domain is NAGVMQNPRHLVRRRGQEARLRCSPMKGHSHVYWYRQLPEEGLKFMVYLQKENIIDESGMPKERFSAEFPKEGPSILRIQQVVRGDSAAYFCASSQGQGQQKLFFGSGTQLSVL.

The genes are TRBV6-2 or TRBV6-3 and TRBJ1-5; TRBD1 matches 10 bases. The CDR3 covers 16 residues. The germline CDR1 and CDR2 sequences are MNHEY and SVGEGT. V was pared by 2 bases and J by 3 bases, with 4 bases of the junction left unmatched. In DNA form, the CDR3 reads TGTGCCAGCAGTTACCCGGGACAGGGGTACAATCAGCCCCAGCATTTT. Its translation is CASSYPGQGYNQPQHF.

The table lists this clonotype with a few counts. The CDR3 nucleotides are TGTGCCAGCAGCCCGCTAGCGGGATTGGCCACCGGGGAGCTGTTTTTT. Protein sequence: CASSPLAGLATGELFF. This sequence joins TRBV7-9 and TRBJ2-2, with 9 bases identical to TRBD2. Germline trimming cut 5 bases from V and 4 bases from J; bases unmatched to any gene: 8. The germline gives CDR1 SEHNR, CDR2 FQNEAQ (reference sequence). The CDR3 is 16 amino acids. The variable domain in full, with the rest retrieved from reference TRBV7-9 and TRBJ2-2, is DTGVSQNPRHKITKRGQNVTFRCDPISEHNRLYWYRQTLGQGPEFLTYFQNEAQLEKSRLLSDRFSAERPKGSFSTLEIQRTEQGDSAMYLCASSPLAGLATGELFFGEGSRLTVL.

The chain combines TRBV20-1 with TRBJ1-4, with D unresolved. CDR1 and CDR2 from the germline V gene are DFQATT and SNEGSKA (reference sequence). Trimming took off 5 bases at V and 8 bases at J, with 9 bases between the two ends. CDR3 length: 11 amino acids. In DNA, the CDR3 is TGCAGTGCTGAAGACTCCGAAAAACTGTTTTTT. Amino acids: CSAEDSEKLFF.

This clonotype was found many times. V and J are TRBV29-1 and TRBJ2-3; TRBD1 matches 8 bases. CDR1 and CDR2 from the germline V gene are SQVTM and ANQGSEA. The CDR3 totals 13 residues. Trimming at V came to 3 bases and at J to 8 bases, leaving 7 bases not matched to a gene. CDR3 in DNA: TGCAGCGTTGATACCGGAGGACAGGGTACGCAGTATTTT. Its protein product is CSVDTGGQGTQYF.

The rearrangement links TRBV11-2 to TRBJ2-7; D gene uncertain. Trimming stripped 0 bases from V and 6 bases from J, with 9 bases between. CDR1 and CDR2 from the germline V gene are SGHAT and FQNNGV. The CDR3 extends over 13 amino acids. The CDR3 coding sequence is TGTGCCAGCAGCTTAGAACCCGCAGGCGAGCAGTACTTC. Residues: CASSLEPAGEQYF.

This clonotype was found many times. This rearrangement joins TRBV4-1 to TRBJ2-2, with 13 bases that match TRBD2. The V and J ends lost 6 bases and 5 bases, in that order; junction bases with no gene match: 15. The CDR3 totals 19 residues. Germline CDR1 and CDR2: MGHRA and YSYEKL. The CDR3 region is CASRRLPGLAGAGTGELFF. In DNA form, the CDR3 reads TGCGCCAGCAGGCGGCTCCCCGGACTAGCGGGGGCAGGGACCGGGGAGCTGTTTTTT.